This TCR beta chain emerged from a study of CD4 T cells in relation to SARS-CoV-2 and coronaviruses. Study-wide findings and caveats: Compared with monoreactive clones, crossreactive clones showed significantly weaker SARS-CoV-2 expansion.

The protocol was immunoSEQ multiplex PCR, while the TCRdb copy is restricted to in-frame clones and leaves out a portion. The sample has roughly 30,000 clones; 70% to 80% are singletons. CD4+ T cells from unexposed donors were obtained before the COVID-19 pandemic (2011-2018). CD4+ T cells were isolated from the cells after less than 13 days of culture. As concerns this clone: What it binds is unknown.

This CDR3 has 14 amino acids. Germline V CDR1 and CDR2: LNHNV, YYDKDF (reference sequence). V gave up 5 bases and J gave up 1 base, with 9 bases separating them. The V call is TRBV15, the J call TRBJ1-3, with a tentative D call TRBD1 (5 bases). The material sequenced was CD4+ T cells from PBMCs, cultured in vitro. This TCR came from a human donor in good health. CDR3 DNA sequence: TGTGCCACCAGCGTGAGGGGTTCTGGAAACACCATATATTTT. Translation: CATSVRGSGNTIYF.